This TCR beta chain was observed in a study of regulatory T cells in long-lasting Graves disease. Looking at the study overall: Persistent Graves' disease required over 5 years of antithyroid drugs and positive TSH receptor antibodies.

The study, taken as a whole, reports: Because few samples were included, accuracy may have been lower. Under persistent disease, TRBV28, TRBJ1-2 and TRBJ2-5 were used preferentially. Study was limited to peripheral blood, excluding thyroid tissue.

CDR3-region Arm-PCR and iRepertoire HTBI primers produced the TCR beta libraries. TCRdb used MiXCR to reprocess the multiplex PCR reads, holding one entry per CDR3 protein. The sample includes more than 350,000 distinct CDR3 sequences, under 25% seen only once; the top ten take 14%. In this sample, this clonotype turned up many times. Its antigen is not identified. The time point denotes: persistent/refractory GD, antithyroid drugs over 5 years with positive TRAb. The authors made the TCR library using RNA they extracted from PBMCs. This CDR3 region has 15 residues. V trimming: 3 bases; J trimming: 5 bases; junction bases outside the gene matches: 8. Germline V lookup: CDR1 LGHDT, CDR2 YNNKEL (reference sequence).

The chain employs TRBV3-1 and TRBJ2-7, with 9 bases that match TRBD2. This sequence originates from a female donor with Graves disease. Sequences were derived from peripheral blood mononuclear cells (PBMCs), sampled when the disease was refractory, from a patient treated with antithyroid drugs. The CDR3 nucleotides read TGTGCCAGCAGCCACAGTCTAGCGGGAAGCAACGAGCAGTACTTC. Amino acids: CASSHSLAGSNEQYF.